The clone carrying this TCR beta chain came up once. Its specificity is unknown. The V and J ends lost 0 bases and 5 bases respectively, with 11 bases between them. Per germline, CDR1 SGHRS and CDR2 YFSETQ. This CDR3 has 14 amino acids. The data stem from a study of T cell repertoires and HLA-DP antigens. Study information: DNA input averaged roughly 230 ng in sorted CD137+CD4+ and about 1,200 ng in pre-culture CD4+.

Sequenced by immunoSEQ multiplex PCR; TCRdb stores in-frame clones only, minus some. The repertoire holds about 110,000 clones, nearly 95% seen once, with about 0.25% in the top ten. Overall study results and limits: Responder cells were total CD4+ cells with a HeLa antigen-presenting system.

Source material: CD4+ T cells from PBMCs. This receptor was identified in a woman aged 18-29 years in good health and CMV-seronegative. This chain links TRBV5-1 with TRBJ2-5; unclear D gene. CDR3 DNA sequence: TGCGCCAGCAGCTTGGATGGGATAGGGGAGACCCAGTACTTC. This codes for CASSLDGIGETQYF.